This T cell receptor (beta chain) was recovered during a study of CD8 T cells in ankylosing spondylitis. Whole-study findings and limits: Within matched ankylosing spondylitis synovial fluid, disease-linked clones were reportedly significantly enriched. Within ankylosing spondylitis blood, a TCR beta motif made up of several highly homologous variants appeared to be characteristic. Earlier authors reported some of these motif variants in reactive arthritis synovial fluid and blood. In peripheral blood, disease-linked CD8+ clones occurred at relatively low frequencies.

This clonotype was observed at least ten times. Its antigen is not identified. Libraries for TCR beta were made by quantitative 5'-RACE with molecular barcodes. TCRdb analysed the 5' RACE reads with MiXCR anew, one entry per CDR3 protein. The table has under 850,000 distinct CDR3 sequences, roughly 19% seen once. The CDR3 spans 14 residues. CDR1 is KGHDR and CDR2 is SFDVKD in the germline V gene. Trimming pared 4 bases from V and 6 bases from J, leaving 12 bases between. This sequence originates from a male donor with ankylosing spondylitis. The sample was blood, either unsorted or a sorted T cell fraction (not recorded which). This chain joins TRBV24-1 and TRBJ1-5, with D possibly being TRBD1 (6 bases). CDR3 loop: CATSEQNRVQPQHF. The CDR3 DNA reads as TGTGCCACCAGTGAGCAAAACAGGGTTCAGCCCCAGCATTTT.